This passage covers 20 T cell receptor beta chains from one sample sequenced in a study of cytomegalovirus exposure and HLA in healthy donors. Clones were sequenced by immunoSEQ multiplex PCR, and TCRdb holds only the in-frame ones, with some missing. The sample carries 67,000 or so clones, over 85% recorded once. The source material was PBMCs. The receptors derive from a man aged 18 to 29 in good health and CMV-seropositive.

The CDR3 loop reads CASSPSTSGGYEQYF. The CDR3 coding sequence is TGTGCCAGCAGCCCGTCGACTAGCGGGGGCTACGAGCAGTACTTC. The genes are TRBV5-5 and TRBJ2-7; 12 nucleotides agree with TRBD2. CDR1 and CDR2 from the germline V gene are SGHKS and YYEKEE (reference sequence). V was clipped by 4 bases and J by 3 bases; unmatched bases: 5. This CDR3 is 15 amino acids long.

The chain has TRBV5-1 and TRBJ2-1, with TRBD2 matching over 10 bases. The V gene's germline CDR1 is SGHRS and CDR2 YFSETQ. This CDR3 region has 12 residues. V shed 4 bases, J shed 8 bases, and the junction held 0 bases outside the gene matches. The CDR3 region is CASSGTSDEQFF. The CDR3 nucleotides read TGCGCCAGCAGCGGGACTAGCGATGAGCAGTTCTTC.

The J gene is TRBJ1-1, the V gene TRBV5-4; no definite D call. The ends were cut back, 2 bases at V and 5 bases at J, with 13 bases in the middle. This CDR3 is 14 amino acids long. Germline assignment: CDR1 SGHNT and CDR2 YYREEE (reference sequence). CDR3 loop: CASSFKSGETEAFF. The CDR3 bases are TGTGCCAGCAGCTTTAAGTCCGGGGAGACTGAAGCTTTCTTT.

The CDR3 region has the DNA TGTGCCAGCAGCTCCTCCTGGGGGGGCGAGCAGTACTTC. It yields the protein CASSSSWGGEQYF. The V call is TRBV7-3, the J call TRBJ2-7; 7 nucleotides line up with TRBD2. V dropped 4 bases and J dropped 6; count of bases not matched to a gene: 6. Germline values: CDR1 SGHTA, CDR2 FQGTGA. The CDR3 covers 13 residues.

This sequence joins TRBV25-1 and TRBJ2-2, with a possible D match to TRBD1 (5 bases). This CDR3 contains 17 residues. Germline V CDR1 and CDR2: MGHDK, SYGVNS. The V and J ends lost 3 bases and 6 bases respectively, with 20 bases between them. The CDR3 sequence is CASSELNQGIRPGELFF. The CDR3 DNA reads TGTGCCAGCAGTGAGTTGAATCAGGGAATCCGGCCCGGGGAGCTGTTTTTT. Together with reference TRBV25-1 and TRBJ2-2, the CDR3 gives the full variable domain: EADIYQTPRYLVIGTGKKITLECSQTMGHDKMYWYQQDPGMELHLIHYSYGVNSTEKGDLSSESTVSRIRTEHFPLTLESARPSHTSQYLCASSELNQGIRPGELFFGEGSRLTVL.

This clone was seen only once. The chain is built from TRBV7-2 and TRBJ2-1, with a possible D match to TRBD1 (6 bases). Per the germline V gene, CDR1 is SGHTA and CDR2 is FQGNSA. V was cut by 0 bases and J by 4 bases, with 10 bases left in between. The CDR3 runs 15 residues. CDR3 sequence reads: CASSLAGQRYNEQFF. CDR3 DNA sequence: TGTGCCAGCAGCTTAGCGGGACAAAGATACAATGAGCAGTTCTTC.

J is TRBJ2-3 and V is TRBV5-6, with 10 bases lining up with TRBD1. J lost 4 bases, V lost 2 bases, and 4 bases had no gene match. The CDR3 totals 15 residues. Germline V gene sequence: CDR1 SGHDT, CDR2 YYEEEE. The CDR3 loop reads CASSFWTGGPDTQYF. CDR3 in DNA: TGTGCCAGCAGCTTCTGGACAGGGGGACCAGATACGCAGTATTTT.

The chain joins TRBV28 to TRBJ1-3; perhaps TRBD1 as D (5 bases). Germline-derived CDR1 and CDR2 are MDHEN and SYDVKM. V dropped 5 bases and J dropped 0 bases, with 17 bases sitting between them. The CDR3 length is 17 residues. Written as DNA, the CDR3 is TGTGCCAGCAGTACCCGGAGGGACGGGACCTCTGGAAACACCATATATTTT. Protein sequence: CASSTRRDGTSGNTIYF.

CDR3 region: CASSASRDIPGANVLTF. The CDR3 DNA follows: TGTGCCAGCAGCGCGAGTCGGGACATTCCTGGGGCCAACGTCCTGACTTTC. The chain has TRBV9 and TRBJ2-6; D is possibly TRBD1 (6 bases). V lost 3 bases and J lost 2, with 15 bases in between. This CDR3 region has 17 residues. The germline V gene has CDR1 SGDLS and CDR2 YYNGEE.

The chain couples TRBV19 to TRBJ2-7, with D unclear. Trimming stripped 9 bases from V and 2 bases from J, with 14 bases between. The V gene's germline CDR1 is LNHDA and CDR2 SQIVND (reference sequence). CDR3 length equals 13 residues. DNA of the CDR3: TGTGCCAGCGCCCCAGGTGATACCTACGAGCAGTACTTC. The encoded protein is CASAPGDTYEQYF. The variable domain in full, completed from reference TRBV19 and TRBJ2-7, reads DGGITQSPKYLFRKEGQNVTLSCEQNLNHDAMYWYRQDPGQGLRLIYYSQIVNDFQKGDIAEGYSVSREKKESFPLTVTSAQKNPTAFYLCASAPGDTYEQYFGPGTRLTVT.

The V gene is TRBV5-4, the J gene TRBJ1-2; 10 nucleotides line up with TRBD1. Germline CDR1 is SGHNT and CDR2 is YYREEE (reference sequence). This CDR3 has 15 residues. V lost 1 base to trimming and J lost 8 bases; unmatched junction nucleotides: 8. As DNA, the CDR3 is TGTGCCAGCAGCTTGTATGGGGTGACAGGGGGCGGCTACACCTTC. Protein product: CASSLYGVTGGGYTF.

The count of this clone is one. The genes are TRBV4-2 and TRBJ2-3, with TRBD2 as a possible D gene (5 bases). CDR3 size: 14 residues. Deletions cut 1 base from V and 3 bases from J, with 8 bases between. Germline V gene data show CDR1 as LGHNA and CDR2 as YNFKEQ. The CDR3 DNA reads TGTGCCAGCAGCCAAGGTGGGAGAACAGATACGCAGTATTTT. Translation gives CASSQGGRTDTQYF.

CDR3 amino acids: CASSKSETSGRDRAYEQYF. CDR3 nucleotide sequence: TGTGCCAGCAGCAAATCGGAGACTAGCGGGAGAGACAGGGCCTACGAGCAGTACTTC. The chain links TRBV21-1 to TRBJ2-7; the D call of TRBD2 is as the table states it, not checked on the DNA. TRBV21-1 is annotated as a pseudogene. This CDR3 region has 19 residues.

The rearrangement uses TRBV20-1 and TRBJ2-3; D uncertain. Looked up from germline, CDR1 is DFQATT and CDR2 is SNEGSKA (reference sequence). V shed 3 bases and J shed 4 bases, with 5 bases lying between them. The CDR3 sequence is 11 residues long. The CDR3 loop reads CSASWPDTQYF. CDR3 DNA: TGCAGTGCTAGTTGGCCAGATACGCAGTATTTT.

The chain employs TRBV6-6 and TRBJ2-1; the match to TRBD2 covers 7 bases. Losses at the gene ends were 8 bases for V and 3 bases for J; bases not matched to a gene: 4. CDR3 length: 13 amino acids. Germline V lookup: CDR1 MNHNY, CDR2 SVGAGI (reference sequence). The CDR3 bases are TGTGCCAGCGCTAGCGGCCTCTACAATGAGCAGTTCTTC. It translates to CASASGLYNEQFF.

The chain joins TRBV7-2 to TRBJ2-2; no clear D gene. This CDR3 comprises 15 residues. Germline V gene lookup returns CDR1 SGHTA and CDR2 FQGNSA. Trimming took off 7 bases at V and 2 bases at J, with 14 bases between the two ends. The CDR3 region has the DNA TGTGCCAGCACCCCCGGGTCCCGTAACACCGGGGAGCTGTTTTTT. Its translation: CASTPGSRNTGELFF.

The J gene is TRBJ1-2, the V gene TRBV5-5; D remains unclear. Germline V CDR1 and CDR2: SGHKS, YYEKEE (reference sequence). The V and J ends lost 4 bases and 5 bases respectively, with 15 bases between them. The CDR3 sequence is 14 residues long. The CDR3: CASSHRGGGYGYTF. For the CDR3, the DNA is TGTGCCAGCAGCCACCGGGGAGGTGGTTATGGCTACACCTTC.

The chain carries TRBV28 and TRBJ1-5; D is unclear. Germline CDR1 reads MDHEN; CDR2 reads SYDVKM. The CDR3 is 16 amino acids. V was trimmed by 2 bases and J by 0 bases, leaving 11 bases between them. The chain's CDR3 is CASSLPPGYSNQPQHF. The CDR3 DNA sequence: TGTGCCAGCAGTTTACCTCCGGGGTATAGCAATCAGCCCCAGCATTTT.

This chain links TRBV19 with TRBJ1-5; D remains unclear. The germline gives CDR1 LNHDA, CDR2 SQIVND (reference sequence). V was clipped by 10 bases and J by 0 bases, with 16 bases between them. The CDR3 length is 15 residues. CDR3 bases: TGTGCCACTACGCAACAGAGATATAGCAATCAGCCCCAGCATTTT. This encodes CATTQQRYSNQPQHF.

The rearrangement links TRBV7-8 to TRBJ1-6; 8 bases are a match to TRBD1. J lost 8 bases, V lost 4 bases, and 19 bases had no gene match. The V gene's germline CDR1 is SGHVS and CDR2 FQNEAQ. This CDR3 has 19 residues. The CDR3 spells CASSSRTGTTLTLDSPLHF. DNA for the CDR3: TGTGCCAGCAGCTCAAGGACAGGGACCACATTAACCCTGGATTCACCCCTCCACTTT.